This T cell receptor beta chain was captured by sequencing in a study of shared clonotypes between healthy human individuals. Some clones are missing from TCRdb's copy, which holds only in-frame ones; the method was immunoSEQ multiplex PCR. The sample shows about 960,000 clones, over 60% of them seen only once. There are 12 residues in the CDR3. V dropped 8 bases and J dropped 2 bases, with 9 bases sitting between them. Germline CDR1 and CDR2: MDHEN and SYDVKM. The chain recombines TRBV28 with TRBJ1-1; D may be TRBD1 (6 bases). This TCR derives from a man aged 18 to 30 in good health. Sequenced sample: memory CD4+ T cells sorted from blood. Subset meaning: CD45RA-negative fraction. CDR3 sequence: CASVGGNTEAFF. The DNA for the CDR3 is TGTGCCAGCGTAGGGGGTAACACTGAAGCTTTCTTT.